The 15 T cell receptor beta chains presented below share a single source sample, sequenced in a study of neoadjuvant nivolumab and ipilimumab in lung cancer. Measured with immunoSEQ multiplex PCR; TCRdb has only the in-frame clones, and not every one. The table lists tens of thousands of clones, approximately 83% of them singletons. Specimen: tumor tissue, collected after neoadjuvant nivolumab, alone or with ipilimumab, at or shortly before surgery. Receptor source: an adult with non-small cell lung cancer.

This clone was seen only once. The CDR3 region is CASSPNRAIEAFF. CDR3 DNA: TGTGCCAGCAGTCCTAACAGGGCCATTGAAGCTTTCTTT. V and J are TRBV28 and TRBJ1-1; D perhaps matches TRBD1 (6 bases). This CDR3 is built from 13 residues. Germline V lookup: CDR1 MDHEN, CDR2 SYDVKM. Trimming took off 5 bases at V and 7 bases at J, with 14 bases between the two ends. The full variable domain, in which reference TRBV28 and TRBJ1-1 provide the parts outside the CDR3, is DVKVTQSSRYLVKRTGEKVFLECVQDMDHENMFWYRQDPGLGLRLIYFSYDVKMKEKGDIPEGYSVSREKKERFSLILESASTNQTSMYLCASSPNRAIEAFFGQGTRLTVV.

The chain joins TRBV20-1 to TRBJ2-7; tentatively, D is TRBD1 (7 bases). V lost 7 bases and J lost 4, with 11 bases in between. Germline V gene sequence: CDR1 DFQATT, CDR2 SNEGSKA (reference sequence). The CDR3 is made up of 11 amino acids. The CDR3 bases are TGCAGTGGCAGGGGGGAATACGAGCAGTACTTC. It yields the protein CSGRGEYEQYF.

The CDR3 DNA reads as TGTGCCAGCAGCTCGCGGGGACTAGCGGGGGTTTGGTGGAGGGAGCTGTTTTTT. Protein product: CASSSRGLAGVWWRELFF. J is TRBJ2-2 and V is TRBV11-3, with TRBD2 identical over 14 bases. The CDR3 has 18 residues. Per the germline V gene, CDR1 is SGHNT and CDR2 is YENEEA. Germline trimming cut 4 bases from V and 9 bases from J; bases unmatched to any gene: 13.

The chain carries TRBV7-2 and TRBJ2-7; 9 positions agree with TRBD1. Germline loops: CDR1 SGHTA, CDR2 FQGNSA. The CDR3 consists of 14 residues. With 1 base clipped from V and 3 bases from J, the junction kept 1 base outside the gene matches. CDR3 amino acids: CASSLGGQGYEQYF. The DNA for the CDR3 is TGTGCCAGCAGCTTAGGGGGACAGGGCTACGAGCAGTACTTC.

This clone was recorded a few times. The chain combines TRBV7-2 with TRBJ2-1, with 9 bases matching TRBD2. Trimming cost V 9 bases and J 5 bases; bases outside gene matches: 11. Germline V gene lookup returns CDR1 SGHTA and CDR2 FQGNSA. The CDR3 is 15 amino acids. The CDR3 loop is CASIPYAGGDNEQFF. Here the CDR3 DNA reads TGTGCCAGTATCCCCTACGCGGGAGGGGACAATGAGCAGTTCTTC.

The chain uses TRBV5-6 and TRBJ2-3, with 12 nucleotides matching TRBD2. Trimming cost V 3 bases and J 3 bases; bases outside gene matches: 5. The CDR3 runs 16 residues. Looked up from germline, CDR1 is SGHDT and CDR2 is YYEEEE. As DNA, the CDR3 is TGTGCCAGCAGCTACGGACTAGCGGGGCTGACAGATACGCAGTATTTT. Translation gives CASSYGLAGLTDTQYF.

This rearrangement joins TRBV29-1 to TRBJ2-5; possibly TRBD2 for D (7 bases). Trimming took off 2 bases at V and 1 base at J, with 11 bases between the two ends. The CDR3 sequence is 14 residues long. Germline values: CDR1 SQVTM, CDR2 ANQGSEA. The CDR3: CSVERGGAQETQYF. For the CDR3, the DNA is TGCAGCGTTGAAAGGGGGGGGGCCCAAGAGACCCAGTACTTC.

V and J are TRBV5-1 and TRBJ2-2; D call uncertain. The germline V gene has CDR1 SGHRS and CDR2 YFSETQ. V dropped 0 bases and J dropped 7 bases, with 4 bases sitting between them. The CDR3 consists of 12 residues. The CDR3 loop reads CASSLAGGELFF. Written as DNA, the CDR3 is TGCGCCAGCAGCTTGGCTGGCGGGGAGCTGTTTTTT.

The chain has TRBV9 and TRBJ2-3, with 8 bases lining up with TRBD1. The CDR3 has 14 amino acids. The junction had 5 bases not matched to a gene; V was cut back by 3 bases and J by 5 bases. Germline CDR1 reads SGDLS; CDR2 reads YYNGEE. The CDR3 DNA reads as TGTGCCAGCAGCGAGTGGACAGGGCAAGATACGCAGTATTTT. It is translated as CASSEWTGQDTQYF.

This clone rates as medium-sized. The V and J genes are TRBV19 and TRBJ2-7; 8 nucleotides align to TRBD1. The CDR3 runs to 15 residues. The junction had 13 bases not matched to a gene; V was cut back by 6 bases and J by 6 bases. CDR1 is LNHDA, CDR2 SQIVND, per germline (reference sequence). The CDR3 DNA reads as TGTGCCAGTAGCCCCGGGACAGGTTCCTCTCTCGAGCAGTACTTC. Protein: CASSPGTGSSLEQYF.

The rearrangement joins TRBV5-4 to TRBJ2-1, with D possibly TRBD1 on 5 matching bases. This CDR3 is 15 amino acids long. From germline, CDR1 is SGHNT and CDR2 YYREEE (reference sequence). V lost 1 base to trimming and J lost 6 bases, with 14 bases between them. The CDR3 protein is CASSLRESGSNEQFF. In DNA, the CDR3 is TGTGCCAGCAGCTTGCGTGAGTCAGGGTCCAATGAGCAGTTCTTC.

The J gene is TRBJ2-1, the V gene TRBV5-6; TRBD2 matches at 13 bases. V was pared by 5 bases and J by 8 bases, with 13 bases of the junction left unmatched. CDR1 is SGHDT and CDR2 is YYEEEE in the germline V gene. The CDR3 runs to 17 residues. This CDR3 is CASRSEPTSGRIYEQFF. Written as DNA, the CDR3 is TGTGCCAGCAGAAGTGAACCGACTAGCGGGAGGATTTATGAGCAGTTCTTC.

The V and J genes are TRBV30 and TRBJ2-1; D is uncertain. From germline, CDR1 is GTSNPN and CDR2 SVGIG (reference sequence). The CDR3 extends over 12 amino acids. Trimming removed 5 bases from V and 0 bases from J, with 5 bases in between. The CDR3 loop reads CAWSSSYNEQFF. In nucleotides, the CDR3 is TGTGCCTGGTCCAGCTCCTACAATGAGCAGTTCTTC.

The rearrangement uses TRBV11-3 and TRBJ2-1, with D tentatively TRBD1 (6 bases). The CDR3 runs 13 residues. The germline V and J ends were trimmed by 8 bases and 4 bases, with 12 bases remaining between them. In germline, CDR1 is SGHNT, CDR2 YENEEA. The CDR3 DNA follows: TGTGCCAGCGGGGGCAAGGGTTACAATGAGCAGTTCTTC. Translated: CASGGKGYNEQFF.

This sequence joins TRBV29-1 and TRBJ1-1, with TRBD1 as a possible D gene (5 bases). The ends were cut back, 6 bases at V and 1 base at J, with 15 bases in the middle. The CDR3 loop spans 14 amino acids. Germline CDR1 is SQVTM and CDR2 is ANQGSEA. CDR3 bases: TGCAGCGTCAGCCCCCGGGGGGGGAACACTGAAGCTTTCTTT. Its translation is CSVSPRGGNTEAFF.